These 25 T cell receptor beta chains originate from one sample sequenced in a study of cytomegalovirus exposure and HLA in healthy donors. PCR involved 60 Vbeta and 13 Jbeta primers. The protocol was immunoSEQ multiplex PCR, while the TCRdb copy is restricted to in-frame clones and leaves out a portion. The profile shows 110,000 or so clones, about 78% of them singletons. The sequenced material came from PBMCs. The receptors derive from a woman in her twenties or thirties in good health and CMV-seropositive.

The rearrangement joins TRBV11-2 to TRBJ2-1; TRBD1 agrees at 12 bases. Trimming removed 0 bases from V and 8 bases from J; junction bases left unmatched: 11. CDR3 length equals 18 residues. Germline lookup yields CDR1 SGHAT and CDR2 FQNNGV. In DNA, the CDR3 is TGTGCCAGCAGCTTAGATAGCCTCGGGACAGGGGGCTTGGATGAGCAGTTCTTC. This encodes CASSLDSLGTGGLDEQFF.

This clone was observed a single time. V gene TRBV6-5 combines with J gene TRBJ2-7; D might be TRBD1 (6 bases). CDR1 is MNHEY and CDR2 is SVGAGI in the germline V gene. This CDR3 spans 14 amino acids. V was pared by 0 bases and J by 2 bases, with 8 bases between. The CDR3 spells CASSYSGQTYEQYF. CDR3 coding DNA: TGTGCCAGCAGTTACTCCGGACAGACCTACGAGCAGTACTTC.

V usage is TRBV6-5 and J usage is TRBJ2-7; a possible D gene is TRBD1 (5 bases). Germline CDR1 reads MNHEY; CDR2 reads SVGAGI. Trimming stripped 4 bases from V and 3 bases from J, with 16 bases between. CDR3 length: 15 residues. This chain's CDR3 is CASSSFDRWGYEQYF. The CDR3 DNA reads as TGTGCCAGCAGTTCTTTCGACAGATGGGGCTACGAGCAGTACTTC.

J is TRBJ1-2 and V is TRBV14, with 7 bases lining up with TRBD1. There are 16 residues in the CDR3. With 4 bases clipped from V and 0 bases from J, the junction kept 8 bases outside the gene matches. Per the germline V gene, CDR1 is SGHDN and CDR2 is FVKESK. The CDR3 here is CASSPGTVLTNYGYTF. The CDR3 bases are TGTGCCAGCAGCCCCGGGACAGTCCTTACTAACTATGGCTACACCTTC. The full variable domain, rest sourced from reference TRBV14 and TRBJ1-2, is EAGVTQFPSHSVIEKGQTVTLRCDPISGHDNLYWYRRVMGKEIKFLLHFVKESKQDESGMPNNRFLAERTGGTYSTLKVQPAELEDSGVYFCASSPGTVLTNYGYTFGSGTRLTVV.

Written as DNA, the CDR3 is TGCGCCAGCAGCCGGGGGGGACTAGCGGGAGTTTACAATGAGCAGTTCTTC. Translating gives CASSRGGLAGVYNEQFF. The chain has TRBV4-1 and TRBJ2-1, with TRBD2 identical over 14 bases. Germline loops: CDR1 MGHRA, CDR2 YSYEKL. Losses at the gene ends were 4 bases for V and 4 bases for J; bases not matched to a gene: 6. The CDR3 length is 17 residues.

The chain carries TRBV18 and TRBJ1-1, with 8 nucleotides matching TRBD1. Germline trimming cut 6 bases from V and 0 bases from J; bases unmatched to any gene: 12. Germline assignment: CDR1 KGHSH and CDR2 LQKENI. The CDR3 is made up of 17 amino acids. CDR3 DNA: TGTGCCAGCTCCCCTAGGACAGGGCGGGCGGTGAACACTGAAGCTTTCTTT. Its translation is CASSPRTGRAVNTEAFF.

This clone showed up just a few times. This chain uses TRBV7-9 with TRBJ2-5; 9 bases map to TRBD2. Germline values: CDR1 SEHNR, CDR2 FQNEAQ (reference sequence). V shed 4 bases, J shed 5 bases, and the junction held 5 bases outside the gene matches. The CDR3 is made up of 14 amino acids. The CDR3 nucleotides read TGTGCCAGCAGCTGGGGGAGCGGGAGGGAGACCCAGTACTTC. Translation gives CASSWGSGRETQYF.

The chain combines TRBV6-1 with TRBJ1-5, with 8 bases identical to TRBD1. The CDR3 is 15 amino acids. CDR1 and CDR2 from the germline V gene are MNHNS and SASEGT. Trimming at V came to 5 bases and at J to 1 base, leaving 4 bases not matched to a gene. This CDR3 reads CASSLQGASNQPQHF. DNA of the CDR3: TGTGCCAGCAGTCTCCAGGGGGCCAGCAATCAGCCCCAGCATTTT.

This clone was detected once. The genes are TRBV9 and TRBJ2-7, with 9 positions matching TRBD2. Germline trimming cut 2 bases from V and 4 bases from J; bases unmatched to any gene: 7. Per germline, CDR1 SGDLS and CDR2 YYNGEE. The CDR3 consists of 15 residues. The CDR3 loop reads CASSVSGGPLYEQYF. Here the CDR3 DNA reads TGTGCCAGCAGCGTGAGCGGGGGGCCCCTATACGAGCAGTACTTC.

The chain employs TRBV13 and TRBJ2-3, with D perhaps TRBD2 (6 bases). Trimming removed 5 bases from V and 5 bases from J, with 20 bases in between. This CDR3 has 16 amino acids. CDR1 is PRHDT and CDR2 is FYEKMQ in the germline V gene (reference sequence). The CDR3 DNA follows: TGTGCCAGCAGCCCCCAGGGACTCATCGGGGAAGATACGCAGTATTTT. It is translated as CASSPQGLIGEDTQYF.

The rearrangement joins TRBV19 to TRBJ2-3, with 9 bases identical to TRBD2. The ends lost 7 bases at V and 0 bases at J; junction bases unmatched: 5. The V gene's germline CDR1 is LNHDA and CDR2 SQIVND (reference sequence). The CDR3 covers 15 residues. The CDR3 region has the DNA TGTGCCAGTACCTCAACTAGCGGGAGCACAGATACGCAGTATTTT. This gives the protein CASTSTSGSTDTQYF.

The rearrangement links TRBV28 to TRBJ2-7; TRBD2 aligns across 10 bases. This CDR3 has 12 amino acids. Trimming cost V 9 bases and J 2 bases; bases outside gene matches: 1. The V gene's germline CDR1 is MDHEN and CDR2 SYDVKM. CDR3 residues: CASSGRTYEQYF. For the CDR3, the DNA is TGTGCCAGTAGCGGGAGGACCTACGAGCAGTACTTC.

The gene calls are TRBV4-2 and TRBJ2-5; 10 nucleotides match TRBD2. V was clipped by 0 bases and J by 3 bases; unmatched bases: 13. Germline CDR1 is LGHNA and CDR2 is YNFKEQ. This CDR3 is 19 amino acids long. Here the CDR3 DNA reads TGTGCCAGCAGCCAAGATAGCTCGAGGCCTAGCGGGAGAAAAGAGACCCAGTACTTC. It yields the protein CASSQDSSRPSGRKETQYF.

V is TRBV4-2 and J is TRBJ2-7; 8 nucleotides agree with TRBD2. Germline CDR1 is LGHNA and CDR2 is YNFKEQ. J gave up 0 bases and V 4 bases, and 5 bases lay outside the gene matches. The CDR3 totals 15 residues. In nucleotides, the CDR3 is TGTGCCAGCAGCCCCTATGGGACTAGCTCCTACGAGCAGTACTTC. This sequence encodes CASSPYGTSSYEQYF.

The chain employs TRBV28 and TRBJ1-2; 9 nucleotides match TRBD1. V was clipped by 6 bases and J by 8 bases; unmatched bases: 7. The CDR3 contains 13 residues. Germline CDR1 MDHEN, CDR2 SYDVKM. DNA for the CDR3: TGTGCCAGCAGGTCACAGGGGGCAGGGGGCTACACCTTC. Its protein product is CASRSQGAGGYTF.

The chain employs TRBV6-4 and TRBJ1-5, with a tentative D call TRBD1 (6 bases). Germline lookup yields CDR1 MRHNA and CDR2 SNTAGT. V gave up 5 bases and J gave up 7 bases, with 12 bases separating them. There are 13 residues in the CDR3. CDR3 region: CASSTSGDQPQHF. The CDR3 nucleotides are TGTGCCAGCAGTACCTCAGGGGACCAGCCCCAGCATTTT.

This clone came up once. The chain couples TRBV30 to TRBJ2-3; TRBD1 matches at 7 bases. Per germline, CDR1 GTSNPN and CDR2 SVGIG (reference sequence). Trimming cost V 2 bases and J 4 bases; bases outside gene matches: 12. The CDR3 spans 16 residues. The chain's CDR3 is CAWSPLMGQGADTQYF. The CDR3 DNA is TGTGCCTGGAGTCCACTAATGGGGCAGGGGGCAGATACGCAGTATTTT.

This clone was observed a handful of times. The chain couples TRBV7-2 to TRBJ1-5, with 8 bases fitting TRBD1. This CDR3 has 14 amino acids. J lost 6 bases, V lost 5 bases, and 6 bases had no gene match. Germline values: CDR1 SGHTA, CDR2 FQGNSA. CDR3 nucleotide sequence: TGTGCCAGCAGCAAAGGACAGGGCGGTCAGCCCCAGCATTTT. It translates to CASSKGQGGQPQHF.

This rearrangement joins TRBV5-6 to TRBJ2-7; 8 bases are a match to TRBD2. The CDR3 contains 16 residues. Germline V lookup: CDR1 SGHDT, CDR2 YYEEEE. The V and J ends lost 4 bases and 3 bases, in that order; junction bases with no gene match: 12. The CDR3 DNA reads as TGTGCCAGCAGCCCGCCTAGGGGGAGCGGGGGCTACGAGCAGTACTTC. Its translation: CASSPPRGSGGYEQYF.

The J gene is TRBJ2-7, the V gene TRBV7-9, with 7 bases that match TRBD1. Germline loops: CDR1 SEHNR, CDR2 FQNEAQ (reference sequence). The CDR3 length is 14 residues. Germline trimming cut 2 bases from V and 6 bases from J; bases unmatched to any gene: 7. CDR3 loop: CASSLSDRDGEQYF. The CDR3 coding sequence is TGTGCCAGCAGCTTATCCGACAGGGATGGCGAGCAGTACTTC.

The CDR3 is CASSLQGAGYGYTF. Written as DNA, the CDR3 is TGTGCCAGCAGCCTGCAGGGGGCAGGGTATGGCTACACCTTC. This chain joins TRBV5-4 and TRBJ1-2, with 8 bases aligning to TRBD1. V shed 4 bases, J shed 5 bases, and the junction held 7 bases outside the gene matches. The germline V gene encodes CDR1 SGHNT and CDR2 YYREEE (reference sequence). The CDR3 loop spans 14 amino acids. The complete variable domain, with remaining parts taken from reference TRBV5-4 and TRBJ1-2, reads ETGVTQSPTHLIKTRGQQVTLRCSSQSGHNTVSWYQQALGQGPQFIFQYYREEENGRGNFPPRFSGLQFPNYSSELNVNALELDDSALYLCASSLQGAGYGYTFGSGTRLTVV.

This clone was counted once. V gene TRBV4-2 combines with J gene TRBJ1-2; 10 nucleotides align to TRBD1. This CDR3 is 15 amino acids long. CDR1 and CDR2 from the germline V gene are LGHNA and YNFKEQ. With V trimmed by 1 base and J by 7 bases, 6 bases remained unmatched. CDR3 region: CASSQGPDRGGGYTF. The DNA of the CDR3 is TGTGCCAGCAGCCAAGGGCCGGACAGGGGGGGTGGCTACACCTTC.

This clone showed up just a few times. The CDR3 reads CASTGQGTEAFF. In nucleotides, the CDR3 is TGTGCCAGCACGGGACAGGGCACTGAAGCTTTCTTT. The chain joins TRBV18 to TRBJ1-1, with 9 bases identical to TRBD1. Germline CDR1 KGHSH, CDR2 LQKENI. CDR3 length: 12 amino acids. J lost 4 bases, V lost 8 bases, and 2 bases had no gene match.

This chain uses TRBV6-1 with TRBJ1-5; D might be TRBD1 (6 bases). Trimming took off 5 bases at V and 6 bases at J, with 11 bases between the two ends. The CDR3 consists of 13 residues. Germline assignment: CDR1 MNHNS and CDR2 SASEGT. In nucleotides, the CDR3 is TGTGCCAGCAGTACAGGGTTCGGTCAGCCCCAGCATTTT. Its translation is CASSTGFGQPQHF.

The chain links TRBV4-1 to TRBJ2-2; 7 bases agree with TRBD2. There are 15 residues in the CDR3. CDR1 MGHRA and CDR2 YSYEKL come from the germline V gene. V dropped 4 bases and J dropped 4; count of bases not matched to a gene: 6. The CDR3 here is CASSPGGRATGELFF. For the CDR3, the DNA is TGCGCCAGCAGCCCAGGCGGGAGAGCCACCGGGGAGCTGTTTTTT.